Presented here are 20 T cell receptor beta chains from one specimen sequenced in a study of CD8+ T cells in alopecia areata. Isolated RNA was reverse transcribed into cDNA used as the sequencing template. Here immunoSEQ multiplex PCR was the method, and the copy in TCRdb shows in-frame clones only, minus some. The sample yields under 70,000 clones, approximately 58% seen once. The sample was CD8+ T cells sorted from blood, taken at week 0. The receptors originated from a human donor with alopecia areata.

The rearrangement uses TRBV30 and TRBJ2-7; D remains unclear. Trimming stripped 0 bases from V and 1 base from J, with 16 bases between. CDR3 length equals 16 residues. From germline, CDR1 is GTSNPN and CDR2 SVGIG (reference sequence). This CDR3 reads CAWSVFSQYTSYEQYF. In DNA form, the CDR3 reads TGTGCCTGGAGTGTATTTTCCCAGTATACTTCCTACGAGCAGTACTTC.

V and J are TRBV7-9 and TRBJ2-4, with 10 nucleotides matching TRBD2. CDR1 and CDR2 from the germline V gene are SEHNR and FQNEAQ (reference sequence). V was pared by 8 bases and J by 0 bases, with 4 bases of the junction left unmatched. The CDR3 has 15 residues. This chain's CDR3 is CASGLAGEAKNIQYF. CDR3 in DNA: TGTGCCAGCGGCCTAGCGGGAGAAGCCAAAAACATTCAGTACTTC. Using reference TRBV7-9 and TRBJ2-4 for the parts outside the CDR3, the full variable domain is DTGVSQNPRHKITKRGQNVTFRCDPISEHNRLYWYRQTLGQGPEFLTYFQNEAQLEKSRLLSDRFSAERPKGSFSTLEIQRTEQGDSAMYLCASGLAGEAKNIQYFGAGTRLSVL.

The rearrangement links TRBV10-3 to TRBJ1-2; D is unresolved. Trimming took 11 bases from V and 6 from J, leaving 16 bases between them. The V gene's germline CDR1 is ENHRY and CDR2 SYGVKD. CDR3 length: 12 amino acids. For the CDR3, the DNA is TGTGCCTCTCCCAGGTCGGGTGATGGCTACACCTTC. This encodes CASPRSGDGYTF.

Only one count was recorded for this clone. The chain links TRBV4-1 to TRBJ2-1; D uncertain. Germline-derived CDR1 and CDR2 are MGHRA and YSYEKL. This CDR3 region has 16 residues. The V end was cut by 8 bases, the J end by 0 bases, with 17 bases between. As DNA, the CDR3 is TGCGCCAGCGGGAACAGTCAACTAAGCTCCTACAATGAGCAGTTCTTC. Amino acid sequence: CASGNSQLSSYNEQFF.

This chain uses TRBV10-3 with TRBJ1-5; tentative D call: TRBD1 (5 bases). Germline values: CDR1 ENHRY, CDR2 SYGVKD. This CDR3 has 17 residues. V dropped 11 bases and J dropped 0 bases, with 23 bases sitting between them. DNA of the CDR3: TGTGCCTCCCGTCCCGGGACGGAAGATCATAGCAATCAGCCCCAGCATTTT. It yields the protein CASRPGTEDHSNQPQHF.

V is TRBV4-1 and J is TRBJ1-4; TRBD1 matches 9 bases. Looked up from germline, CDR1 is MGHRA and CDR2 is YSYEKL. Trimming at V came to 1 base and at J to 3 bases, leaving 18 bases not matched to a gene. This CDR3 contains 21 residues. CDR3 residues: CASSQVKLRTGVAWANEKLFF. In nucleotides, the CDR3 is TGCGCCAGCAGCCAAGTTAAACTTAGGACAGGGGTGGCCTGGGCTAATGAAAAACTGTTTTTT.

This clone occurred once. The rearrangement joins TRBV6-4 to TRBJ2-5; the D gene is possibly TRBD1 (6 bases). The germline V gene encodes CDR1 MRHNA and CDR2 SNTAGT. This CDR3 has 12 residues. The ends were cut back, 7 bases at V and 5 bases at J, with 11 bases in the middle. CDR3 sequence (DNA): TGTGCCAGCACAGGGGCTGGGGAGACCCAGTACTTC. Encoded protein: CASTGAGETQYF.

The chain couples TRBV27 to TRBJ1-5; D might be TRBD1 (5 bases). Trimming removed 6 bases at V and 0 bases at J, with 12 bases between. CDR1 MNHEY and CDR2 SMNVEV come from the germline V gene (reference sequence). This CDR3 is built from 15 residues. CDR3 protein: CASRSRAFSNQPQHF. As DNA, the CDR3 is TGTGCCAGCAGATCCAGGGCTTTTAGCAATCAGCCCCAGCATTTT.

The chain couples TRBV4-2 to TRBJ2-1; possible D gene TRBD2, 5 bases. Germline loops: CDR1 LGHNA, CDR2 YNFKEQ. The CDR3 covers 16 residues. V was shortened by 1 base and J by 0 bases, with 10 bases between the two germline ends. CDR3 DNA: TGTGCCAGCAGCCAAGTCCCGGGGAGCTCCTACAATGAGCAGTTCTTC. Its translation is CASSQVPGSSYNEQFF.

This sequence joins TRBV6-5 and TRBJ1-6; possible D gene TRBD1, 5 bases. CDR3 length: 15 residues. V lost 0 bases to trimming and J lost 6 bases, with 9 bases between them. Germline V CDR1 and CDR2: MNHEY, SVGAGI. The CDR3 here is CASSYSGVPNSPLHF. CDR3 bases: TGTGCCAGCAGTTACTCGGGGGTCCCTAATTCACCCCTCCACTTT.

J is TRBJ2-1 and V is TRBV5-1; no clear D gene. Germline loops: CDR1 SGHRS, CDR2 YFSETQ. This CDR3 spans 16 amino acids. The ends were cut back, 0 bases at V and 3 bases at J, with 13 bases in the middle. CDR3 region: CASSLDSATYYNEQFF. DNA for the CDR3: TGCGCCAGCAGCTTGGATTCCGCAACCTACTACAATGAGCAGTTCTTC.

This clone was detected once. The chain joins TRBV30 to TRBJ2-7; D not resolved. CDR1 is GTSNPN, CDR2 SVGIG, per germline (reference sequence). There are 13 residues in the CDR3. Trimming stripped 3 bases from V and 1 base from J, with 10 bases between. The DNA for the CDR3 is TGTGCCTGGAGACCCGCAGTATCCTACGAGCAGTACTTC. Its translation: CAWRPAVSYEQYF. Variable domain in full (rest from reference TRBV30 and TRBJ2-7): SQTIHQWPATLVQPVGSPLSLECTVEGTSNPNLYWYRQAAGRGLQLLFYSVGIGQISSEVPQNLSASRPQDRQFILSSKKLLLSDSGFYLCAWRPAVSYEQYFGPGTRLTVT.

The V gene is TRBV7-9, the J gene TRBJ2-7; no firm D call. V gave up 5 bases and J gave up 0 bases, with 11 bases separating them. This CDR3 has 14 amino acids. The germline CDR1 and CDR2 sequences are SEHNR and FQNEAQ (reference sequence). CDR3 nucleotide sequence: TGTGCCAGCAGCCCCCCGGGCAACTCCTACGAGCAGTACTTC. This encodes CASSPPGNSYEQYF.

The chain couples TRBV5-1 to TRBJ2-5; 9 nucleotides line up with TRBD1. The CDR3 is made up of 17 amino acids. From germline, CDR1 is SGHRS and CDR2 YFSETQ. Trimming took 1 base from V and 6 from J; bases not matched to a gene: 13. This chain's CDR3 is CASSLLLPGQGGKTQYF. The DNA for the CDR3 is TGCGCCAGCAGCTTGCTCCTTCCGGGACAGGGTGGAAAGACCCAGTACTTC.

This clone was detected only a few times. This chain connects TRBV7-8 to TRBJ2-3, with 8 bases identical to TRBD2. Germline V lookup: CDR1 SGHVS, CDR2 FQNEAQ. This CDR3 contains 14 residues. V shed 5 bases and J 5 bases; nucleotides not matched to a gene: 6. CDR3 DNA: TGTGCCAGCAGCCCGGGAGGGGCGGGAGATACGCAGTATTTT. It codes for CASSPGGAGDTQYF.

This clone was counted a few times. The chain has TRBV29-1 and TRBJ2-7; possibly TRBD1 for D (6 bases). Germline assignment: CDR1 SQVTM and CDR2 ANQGSEA. Trimming stripped 2 bases from V and 3 bases from J, with 11 bases between. The CDR3 runs to 13 residues. The CDR3 nucleotides read TGCAGCGTTGAACTGGACAGAGACTACGAGCAGTACTTC. It yields the protein CSVELDRDYEQYF.

The rearrangement joins TRBV5-1 to TRBJ2-1; D is uncertain. Germline values: CDR1 SGHRS, CDR2 YFSETQ. Trimming stripped 2 bases from V and 8 bases from J, with 8 bases between. The CDR3 runs to 12 residues. Here the CDR3 DNA reads TGCGCCAGCAGCTTACTTAGTTATGAGCAGTTCTTC. Its protein is CASSLLSYEQFF.

This sequence joins TRBV5-6 and TRBJ2-1, with D possibly TRBD1 on 6 matching bases. The V gene's germline CDR1 is SGHDT and CDR2 YYEEEE. The CDR3 is 15 residues long. V was shortened by 4 bases and J by 0 bases, with 11 bases between the two germline ends. This CDR3 reads CASSHTGPSYNEQFF. The CDR3 nucleotides are TGTGCCAGCAGCCATACAGGGCCCTCCTACAATGAGCAGTTCTTC.

The chain couples TRBV25-1 to TRBJ2-5; TRBD2 matches 10 bases. From germline, CDR1 is MGHDK and CDR2 SYGVNS. This CDR3 is built from 17 residues. Trimming removed 1 base from V and 5 bases from J; junction bases left unmatched: 10. CDR3 amino acids: CASSEFTRSGGLETQYF. The CDR3 bases are TGTGCCAGCAGTGAATTTACCCGTAGCGGGGGGCTGGAGACCCAGTACTTC.

The chain uses TRBV2 and TRBJ2-1, with 7 bases lining up with TRBD1. This CDR3 is built from 15 residues. V lost 0 bases and J lost 8; bases outside the gene matches: 7. CDR1 and CDR2 from the germline V gene are SNHLY and FYNNEI. CDR3 DNA sequence: TGTGCCAGCAGTGAAGCGTCAGGGGGAGTCGATGAGCAGTTCTTC. This encodes CASSEASGGVDEQFF. Variable domain in full (rest from reference TRBV2 and TRBJ2-1): EPEVTQTPSHQVTQMGQEVILRCVPISNHLYFYWYRQILGQKVEFLVSFYNNEISEKSEIFDDQFSVERPDGSNFTLKIRSTKLEDSAMYFCASSEASGGVDEQFFGPGTRLTVL.